The TCR beta chain described here comes from a study of early T cells in non-severe SARS-CoV-2 infection. Study-level background: Chains were unpaired, as sequencing was done on bulk RNA from unsorted whole blood. Study-wide results and limits: Matches to VDJdb favored anti-spike CD8 responses and missed private and CD4 specificities.

Researchers tagged individual cDNA molecules with unique molecular identifiers. A single record per CDR3 protein comes from TCRdb applying MiXCR to the 5' RACE reads. The table shows about 72,000 distinct CDR3 sequences, with 10% occurring only once. For this clonotype: As yet, its antigen is unknown. One end of the junction does not line up with germline, which may come from a read error.

The CDR3 runs to 13 residues. Germline V gene sequence: CDR1 SGDLS, CDR2 YYNGEE. The chain is built from TRBV9 and TRBJ2-5; D gene uncertain. The TCR comes from an adult who was a healthcare worker with PCR-confirmed SARS-CoV-2 infection or an uninfected control (not recorded which). The sequenced sample was whole blood, obtained at baseline. CDR3 in DNA: TGTGCCAGCAGCGCGGACGCTCAAGGGACCCAGTACTTC. Translation: CASSADAQGTQYF. The entire variable domain, with the rest obtained from reference TRBV9 and TRBJ2-5, is as follows: DSGVTQTPKHLITATGQRVTLRCSPRSGDLSVYWYQQSLDQGLQFLIQYYNGEERAKGNILERFSAQQFPDLHSELNLSSLELGDSALYFCASSADAQGTQYFGPGTRLLVL.